The clone carrying this T cell receptor (beta chain) was seen once. The antigen is unknown. Deletions cut 7 bases from V and 2 bases from J, with 11 bases between. Germline V lookup: CDR1 SNHLY, CDR2 FYNNEI. The CDR3 contains 13 residues. This sample was included in a study of cytomegalovirus exposure and HLA in healthy donors. Study-level findings and limits: High sensitivity and specificity were reportedly achieved when the classifier diagnosed cytomegalovirus status. Analyses of presence/absence relied on an assumption of roughly uniform sequencing depth across donors.

PCR primers comprised 60 Vbeta and 13 Jbeta primers. Assay used: immunoSEQ multiplex PCR; TCRdb lists only in-frame clones, some missing. The sample yields a few hundred thousand clones, roughly 85% seen once. Specimen: PBMCs. This rearrangement joins TRBV2 to TRBJ2-5, with D maybe TRBD2 (6 bases). The receptor comes from a man between 18 and 29 years old in good health and CMV-seronegative. The CDR3 here is CASTGERQETQYF. The CDR3 DNA reads as TGTGCCAGCACGGGAGAACGGCAAGAGACCCAGTACTTC. The full variable domain, rest sourced from reference TRBV2 and TRBJ2-5, is EPEVTQTPSHQVTQMGQEVILRCVPISNHLYFYWYRQILGQKVEFLVSFYNNEISEKSEIFDDQFSVERPDGSNFTLKIRSTKLEDSAMYFCASTGERQETQYFGPGTRLLVL.